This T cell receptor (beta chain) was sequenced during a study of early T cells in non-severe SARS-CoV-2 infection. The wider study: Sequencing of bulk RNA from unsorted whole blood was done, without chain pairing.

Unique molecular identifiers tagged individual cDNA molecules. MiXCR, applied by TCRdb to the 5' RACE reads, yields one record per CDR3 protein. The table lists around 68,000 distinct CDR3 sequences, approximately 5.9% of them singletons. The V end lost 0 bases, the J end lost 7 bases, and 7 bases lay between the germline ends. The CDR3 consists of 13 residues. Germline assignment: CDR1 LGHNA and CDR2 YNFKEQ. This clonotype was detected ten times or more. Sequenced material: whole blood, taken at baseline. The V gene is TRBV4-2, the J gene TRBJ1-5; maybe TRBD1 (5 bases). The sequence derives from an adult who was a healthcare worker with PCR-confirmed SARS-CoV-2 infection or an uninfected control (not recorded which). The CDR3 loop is CASSQEGVQPQHF. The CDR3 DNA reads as TGTGCCAGCAGCCAAGAGGGGGTCCAGCCCCAGCATTTT.